Listed here is a single T cell receptor (beta chain). In the study's own analysis: Amplification of reference gene primers was used by the study to estimate nucleated cell counts. The method was immunoSEQ multiplex PCR; TCRdb's version includes in-frame clones alone and lacks a portion of them. Clone size and V and J calls were adopted from that table, with D and trimming inferred from the DNA. The data contain tens of thousands of clones, over 80% of them singletons. The CDR3 spans 13 residues. Trimming left V 3 bases short and J 5 bases short, with 7 bases between. Germline V gene data show CDR1 as MNHEY and CDR2 as SMNVEV (reference sequence). This specimen comes from a study of blood T cell repertoires in COVID-19. Across the whole study: PBMCs, B-cell-depleted T cells, or T cells provided the cDNA or gDNA that made up the material.

This rearrangement joins TRBV27 to TRBJ2-2, with D unresolved. This TCR was recovered from a man aged 50-59 years with acute or convalescent COVID-19. The sample comprised peripheral blood. The CDR3 region is CASSLFQTGELFF. CDR3 nucleotides: TGTGCCAGCAGTTTGTTTCAGACCGGGGAGCTGTTTTTT.